This TCR beta chain was identified during a study of T cell responses to AZD1222 COVID-19 vaccine. Overall study results and limits: Clonal diversity may have been underestimated in mostly white British donors. Vaccination with two AZD1222 doses was followed by a rise in Spike-specific TCR breadth and depth.

With respect to this clone: Its cognate antigen is unknown.

CDR1 is LGHDT and CDR2 is YNNKEL in the germline V gene (reference sequence). V shed 2 bases and J 0 bases; nucleotides not matched to a gene: 6. CDR3 size: 17 residues. TCRdb's copy holds only in-frame clones and misses some; the assay was immunoSEQ multiplex PCR. Of roughly 70,000 clones listed, approximately 90% are singletons. The chain carries TRBV3-1 (or the pseudogene TRBV3-2) and TRBJ1-3, with TRBD1 matching over 8 bases. The material was peripheral blood, obtained 28 days after the second dose of the MenACWY control vaccine. The receptor was derived from an adult who received the MenACWY meningococcal vaccine as a control. The CDR3, as DNA: TGTGCCAGCAGCCAATGGGGACAGGTTAGCTCTGGAAACACCATATATTTT. Translating gives CASSQWGQVSSGNTIYF.